This T cell receptor (beta chain) was profiled in a study of blood T cell repertoires in COVID-19. The CDR3 runs 16 residues. CDR1 and CDR2 from the germline V gene are MRHNA and SNTAGT. Germline trimming cut 6 bases from V and 1 base from J; bases unmatched to any gene: 7. Original analysis: Estimation of nucleated cell counts was performed using reference gene primer amplification. This table comes from immunoSEQ multiplex PCR, and its TCRdb copy is limited to in-frame clones, with some not included. V and J calls and clone size follow that table, whereas D and trimming were derived from the DNA. This sample has about 120,000 clones, with more than 75% found just once.

The receptor was isolated from a woman between 45 and 60 years old with acute or convalescent COVID-19. Sequencing used peripheral blood. This chain links TRBV6-4 with TRBJ2-1; 9 bases are a match to TRBD1. The CDR3 sequence: CASSRTGTGSYNEQFF. The CDR3 coding sequence is TGTGCCAGCAGCAGGACCGGGACAGGGTCCTACAATGAGCAGTTCTTC.